The source of this T cell receptor (beta chain) is a study of low-dose radiotherapy and immunotherapy resistance in tumors. The V segment lost 7 bases and the J segment 6 bases; nucleotides outside the gene matches: 4. There are 12 residues in the CDR3. CDR1 and CDR2 (germline): MDHEN, SYDVKM. This clonotype appeared many times. The time point was: before trial treatment. cDNA synthesis used a TRAV/TRBV-specific primer set for both chains. TCR amplification involved 20 to 25 PCR cycles with a constant-region primer and V-primer adapter. TCRdb independently ran MiXCR on the reads; one entry per CDR3 protein. In the table there are 60,000 to 75,000 distinct CDR3 sequences, approximately 25% of which are singletons.

Sequenced material: PBMCs, taken before treatment. This sequence joins TRBV28 and TRBJ1-1, with 8 positions matching TRBD1. The clonotype was recovered from a male donor with rectosigmoid adenocarcinoma. CDR3 in amino acids: CASISDRAEAFF. CDR3 bases: TGTGCCAGCATCTCGGACAGGGCTGAAGCTTTCTTT.